This T cell receptor (beta chain) was captured in a study of CD8 T cells in Susac syndrome. Germline CDR1 MNHEY, CDR2 SVGEGT. This CDR3 is built from 14 residues. V lost 3 bases and J 4 bases, leaving 9 bases between the germline ends. With random hexamers, 0.5 to 1 ug RNA was reverse transcribed. The method of amplification for TCR beta CDR3 was immunoSEQ multiplex PCR, covering 54 Vbeta and 13 Jbeta. TCRdb processed the immunoSEQ multiplex PCR reads anew with MiXCR; each CDR3 protein has one entry. The table lists 150,000 to 200,000 distinct CDR3 sequences, less than 95% of them singletons. The healthy controls were matched to patients by age and sex. While CD8+ and CD4+ T cells were isolated negatively, TEMRA cells were enriched by FACS.

The chain uses TRBV6-2 or TRBV6-3 and TRBJ2-2; D not resolved. Sequenced input: CD4+ T cells from PBMCs. The TCR sequence derives from a human donor in good health. The CDR3 sequence: CASSYMGITGELFF. The DNA of the CDR3 is TGTGCCAGCAGTTATATGGGGATCACCGGGGAGCTGTTTTTT.